This T cell receptor beta chain was obtained from a study of blood T cell repertoires in COVID-19. Original methodology: Amplification with reference gene primers provided the estimates of nucleated cell counts. Only in-frame clones appear in the TCRdb table, and some are missing; sequencing was by immunoSEQ multiplex PCR. The V and J calls and clone size were taken over from that table, and D and trimming were inferred from the DNA. The sample holds just under 150,000 clones, around 90% seen once. The V and J ends lost 1 base and 5 bases, in that order; junction bases with no gene match: 8. The germline CDR1 and CDR2 sequences are MDHEN and SYDVKM. This CDR3 contains 15 residues.

The receptor's source is a woman in her forties or fifties with acute or convalescent COVID-19. The sample was peripheral blood. J is TRBJ2-7 and V is TRBV28; TRBD1 matches at 7 bases. CDR3 in DNA: TGTGCCAGCAGTTTATCCCACAGGGGCATCGACGAGCAGTACTTC. Its translation is CASSLSHRGIDEQYF.